This T cell receptor (beta chain) is from a study of shared clonotypes between healthy human individuals. Findings and caveats of the study: Larger richness was generally estimated for naive than memory subsets.

V was clipped by 0 bases and J by 0 bases, with 10 bases between them. CDR3 size: 17 residues. In germline, CDR1 is SGHRS, CDR2 YFSETQ. The method was immunoSEQ multiplex PCR; TCRdb's version includes in-frame clones alone and lacks a portion of them. The sample lists some 1 million clones; around 76% were seen once. In the case of this clone: The antigen is undetermined.

This chain connects TRBV5-1 to TRBJ1-6; no firm D call. The sequenced sample consisted of memory CD4+ T cells sorted from blood. Subset here: CD45RA-negative fraction. The receptor was derived from a man between 18 and 35 years old in good health. The CDR3 sequence is CASSLGPYSSYNSPLHF. In DNA, the CDR3 is TGCGCCAGCAGCTTGGGGCCTTATAGCTCCTATAATTCACCCCTCCACTTT.